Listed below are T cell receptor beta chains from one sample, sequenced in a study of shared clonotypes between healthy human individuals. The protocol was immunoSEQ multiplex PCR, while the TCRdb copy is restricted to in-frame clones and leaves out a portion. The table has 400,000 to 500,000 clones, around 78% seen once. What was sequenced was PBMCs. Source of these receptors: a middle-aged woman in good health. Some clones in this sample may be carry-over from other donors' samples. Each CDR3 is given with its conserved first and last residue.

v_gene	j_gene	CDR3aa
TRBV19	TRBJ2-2	CASSIQSGELFF
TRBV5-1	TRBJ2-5	CASSAQAGSQETQYF
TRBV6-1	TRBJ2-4	CASGWGMGTKNIQYF
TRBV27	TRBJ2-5	CASSRLGSRTSLETQYF
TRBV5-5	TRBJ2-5	CASSLGLVGQQETQYF
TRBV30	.	CAWMGTGSYEQYF
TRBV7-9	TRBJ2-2	CASSSPGQRSSRAGELFF
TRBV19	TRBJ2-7	CASSQRFRREQYF
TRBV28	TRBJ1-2	CASSFPDSYGYTF
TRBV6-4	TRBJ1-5	CARDGTVSNQPQHF
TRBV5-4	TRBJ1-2	CASSPKQLQALFDDGYTF
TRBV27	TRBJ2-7	CATTSLRERKYEQYF
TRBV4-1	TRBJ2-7	CASSQLGTSGTKQYF
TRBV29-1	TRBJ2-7	CSVLTVYEQYF
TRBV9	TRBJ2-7	CASSVDLSSYEQYF
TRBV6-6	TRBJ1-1	CASSRPYLTGGTEAFF
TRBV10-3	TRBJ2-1	CAISEPPSGGRLRSYNEQFF
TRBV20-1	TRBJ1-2	CSFRTALGYTF
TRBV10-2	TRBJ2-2	CASSEGQAGELFF
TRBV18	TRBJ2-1	CASSPEVSGEQFF
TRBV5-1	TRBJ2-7	CASSSPDTGTYEQYF
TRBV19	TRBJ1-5	CASSISLNQPQHF
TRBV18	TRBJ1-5	CASSPPLGSNQPQHF
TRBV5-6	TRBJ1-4	CASTKIGSEKLFF
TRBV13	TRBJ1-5	CASSFGGRPDQPQHF
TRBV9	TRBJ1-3	CASSVMYGGNTIYF
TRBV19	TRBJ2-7	CASSPRTEPPYEQYF
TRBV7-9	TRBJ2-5	CASSLLETQYF
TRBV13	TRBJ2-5	CASSSAGLAAQETQYF
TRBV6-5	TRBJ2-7	CASRIAGGYEQYF
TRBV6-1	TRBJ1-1	CASRPTGGLTEAFF
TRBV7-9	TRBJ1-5	CASSRGQGNGANQPQHF
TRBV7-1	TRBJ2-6	CASSGESGQSRANVLTF
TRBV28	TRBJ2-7	CASRLAGAYEQYF
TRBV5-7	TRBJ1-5	CASLYRSQPQHF
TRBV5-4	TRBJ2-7	CASSWGQTYEQYF
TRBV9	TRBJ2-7	CASSVGPMDSYEQYF
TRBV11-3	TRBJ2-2	CARMTSFSGELFF
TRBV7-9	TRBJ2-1	CASSLGGGILGQFF
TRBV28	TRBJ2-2	CASQDSSTNTGELFF
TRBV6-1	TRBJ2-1	CASSDSGRVDEQFF